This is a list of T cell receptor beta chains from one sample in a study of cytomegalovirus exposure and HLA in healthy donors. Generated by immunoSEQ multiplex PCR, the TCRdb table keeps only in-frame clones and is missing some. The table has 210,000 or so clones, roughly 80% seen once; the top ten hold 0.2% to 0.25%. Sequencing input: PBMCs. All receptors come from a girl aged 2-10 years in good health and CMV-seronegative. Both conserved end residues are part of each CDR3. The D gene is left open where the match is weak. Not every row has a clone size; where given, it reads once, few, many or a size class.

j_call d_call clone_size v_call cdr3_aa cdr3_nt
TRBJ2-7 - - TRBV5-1 CASSRGVGGTYEQYF TGCGCCAGCAGCAGGGGGGTGGGGGGGACCTACGAGCAGTACTTC
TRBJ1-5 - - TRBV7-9 CASSQPNRVWNQPQHF TGTGCCAGCAGCCAACCAAACAGGGTCTGGAATCAGCCCCAGCATTTT
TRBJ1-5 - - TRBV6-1 CASRGEGNQPQHF TGTGCCAGCAGGGGGGAGGGGAACCAGCCCCAGCATTTT
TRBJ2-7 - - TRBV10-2 CASSESPDYEQYF TGCGCCAGCAGTGAGTCCCCAGACTACGAGCAGTACTTC
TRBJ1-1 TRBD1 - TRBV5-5 CASSPWDSGTEAFF TGTGCCAGCAGCCCCTGGGACAGTGGGACTGAAGCTTTCTTT
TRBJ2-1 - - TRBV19 CASSIRRDFNEQFF TGTGCCAGTAGTATTCGAAGAGATTTTAATGAGCAGTTCTTC
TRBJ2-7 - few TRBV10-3 CAISESFRSEQYF TGTGCCATCAGTGAGTCGTTTAGAAGCGAGCAGTACTTC
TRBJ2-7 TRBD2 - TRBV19 CASSTFGLAGNYEQYF TGTGCCAGTAGTACCTTCGGACTAGCGGGGAACTACGAGCAGTACTTC
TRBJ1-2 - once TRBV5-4 CASSERQDLNYGYTF TGTGCCAGCAGCGAACGACAGGACCTTAACTATGGCTACACCTTC
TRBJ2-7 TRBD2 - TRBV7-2 CASSNSMTSGSYEQYF TGTGCCAGCAGCAACTCAATGACTAGCGGGTCCTACGAGCAGTACTTC
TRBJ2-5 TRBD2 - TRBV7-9 CASSSWGSGRADRETQYF TGTGCCAGCAGTTCTTGGGGTAGCGGGAGGGCCGATCGGGAGACCCAGTACTTC
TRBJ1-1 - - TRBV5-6 CASTLSVKGTEAFF TGTGCCAGCACCTTGTCGGTAAAGGGGACTGAAGCTTTCTTT
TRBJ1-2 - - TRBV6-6 CASSYYNQDNYGYTF TGTGCCAGCAGTTACTATAATCAGGATAACTATGGCTACACCTTC
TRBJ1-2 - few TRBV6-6 CASSLDNAYGYTF TGTGCCAGCAGTTTGGACAATGCCTACGGCTACACCTTC
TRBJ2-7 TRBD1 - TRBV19 CASSTTGQGISYEQYF TGTGCCAGTAGTACTACGGGACAGGGCATCTCCTACGAGCAGTACTTC
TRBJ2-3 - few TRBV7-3 CASSLTGVGRGTDTQYF TGTGCCAGCAGCTTAACAGGAGTGGGTAGAGGCACAGATACGCAGTATTTT
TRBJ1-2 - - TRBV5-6 CASSLVAGAAGYTF TGTGCCAGCAGCTTGGTTGCGGGGGCGGCTGGCTACACCTTC
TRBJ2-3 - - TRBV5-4 CASSLWYQATDTQYF TGTGCCAGCAGCTTGTGGTATCAGGCCACAGATACGCAGTATTTT
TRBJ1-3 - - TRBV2 CASSASGNTIYF TGTGCCAGCAGCGCGTCTGGAAACACCATATATTTT
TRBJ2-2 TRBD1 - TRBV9 CASSVGQGGTGELFF TGTGCCAGCAGCGTAGGACAGGGCGGCACCGGGGAGCTGTTTTTT
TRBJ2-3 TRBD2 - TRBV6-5 CASRSGGAPISDTQYF TGTGCCAGCCGTTCCGGGGGGGCCCCTATTTCAGATACGCAGTATTTT
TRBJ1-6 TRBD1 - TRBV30 CAWNRDRLSSYNSPLHF TGTGCCTGGAACCGGGACAGGCTTAGCTCCTATAATTCACCCCTCCACTTT
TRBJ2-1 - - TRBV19 CAIETANEQFF TGTGCCATCGAAACCGCGAATGAGCAGTTCTTC
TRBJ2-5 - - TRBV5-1 CASREQETQYF TGCGCCAGCAGGGAGCAAGAGACCCAGTACTTC
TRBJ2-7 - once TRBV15 CATSSDFGGAGEQYF TGTGCCACCAGCAGCGATTTCGGGGGTGCGGGCGAGCAGTACTTC
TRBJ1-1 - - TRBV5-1 CASSLRRVSLGNTEAFF TGCGCCAGCAGCTTGAGGAGAGTCTCTCTGGGGAACACTGAAGCTTTCTTT
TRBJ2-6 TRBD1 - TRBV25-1 CASSVLDREPGANVLTF TGTGCCAGCAGTGTCTTGGACAGGGAGCCTGGGGCCAACGTCCTGACTTTC
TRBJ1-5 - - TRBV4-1 CASSQDGQGGQPQHF TGCGCCAGCAGCCAAGATGGGCAGGGTGGACAGCCCCAGCATTTT
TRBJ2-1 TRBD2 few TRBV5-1 CASSPREGHGNEQFF TGCGCCAGCAGCCCGCGGGAGGGCCATGGGAATGAGCAGTTCTTC
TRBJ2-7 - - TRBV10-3 CATSDTYEQYF TGTGCCACCTCTGACACCTACGAGCAGTACTTC
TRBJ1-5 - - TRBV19 CASSMMGTDQPQHF TGTGCCAGTAGTATGATGGGGACTGATCAGCCCCAGCATTTT
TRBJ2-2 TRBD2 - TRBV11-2 CASSLAGGRTGELFF TGTGCCAGCAGCTTGGCGGGGGGGAGGACCGGGGAGCTGTTTTTT
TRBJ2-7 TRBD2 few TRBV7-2 CASSPTAGGNYEQYF TGTGCCAGCAGCCCCACGGCGGGAGGGAACTACGAGCAGTACTTC
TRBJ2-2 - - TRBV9 CASAGLANTGELFF TGTGCCAGCGCGGGCCTAGCGAACACCGGGGAGCTGTTTTTT
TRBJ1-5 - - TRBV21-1 CARLSDNPSYSNQPQHF TGTGCCCGATTATCCGACAACCCGTCCTATAGCAATCAGCCCCAGCATTTT
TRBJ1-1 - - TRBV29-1 CSVGPRGGNTEAFF TGCAGCGTGGGACCCCGGGGAGGGAACACTGAAGCTTTCTTT
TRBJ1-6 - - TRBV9 CASSVGSSYNSPLHF TGTGCCAGCAGCGTAGGGAGCTCCTATAATTCACCCCTCCACTTT
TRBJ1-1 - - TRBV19 CASSPPRTAMNTEAFF TGTGCCAGTAGTCCGCCGCGGACAGCCATGAACACTGAAGCTTTCTTT
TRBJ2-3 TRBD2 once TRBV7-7 CASSPSGIGATDTQYF TGTGCCAGCAGCCCTAGCGGGATCGGGGCGACAGATACGCAGTATTTT
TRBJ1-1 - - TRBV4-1 CASSGGRRGEAFF TGCGCCAGCAGCGGTGGGAGGAGGGGCGAAGCTTTCTTT
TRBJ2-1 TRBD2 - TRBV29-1 CSVEGLAGGSSYNEQFF TGCAGCGTTGAAGGACTAGCGGGGGGGAGCTCCTACAATGAGCAGTTCTTC
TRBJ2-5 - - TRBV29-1 CSVVQGEGGETQYF TGCAGCGTAGTACAGGGGGAGGGCGGAGAGACCCAGTACTTC
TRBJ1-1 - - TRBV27 CASRLKEGTEAFF TGTGCCAGCAGACTTAAAGAGGGCACTGAAGCTTTCTTT
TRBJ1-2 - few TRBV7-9 CASSSGGSTNYGYTF TGTGCCAGCAGCTCCGGGGGTTCTACGAACTATGGCTACACCTTC
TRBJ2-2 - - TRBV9 CASSVAVSSPSVELFF TGTGCCAGCAGCGTAGCTGTCAGTTCTCCCAGCGTAGAGCTGTTTTTT
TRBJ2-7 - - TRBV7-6 CASSLIQGHYEQYF TGTGCCAGCAGCTTGATCCAGGGGCACTACGAGCAGTACTTC
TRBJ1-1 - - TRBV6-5 CASSYSASNTEAFF TGTGCCAGCAGTTACTCCGCGTCCAACACTGAAGCTTTCTTT
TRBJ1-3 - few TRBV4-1 CASSQEEGDGNTIYF TGCGCCAGCAGCCAAGAAGAAGGAGATGGAAACACCATATATTTT
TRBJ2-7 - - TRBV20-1 CSAGPRGGQYF TGCAGTGCTGGACCCAGGGGTGGCCAGTACTTC
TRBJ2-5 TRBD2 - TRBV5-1 CASSLTGEGTSGGRYQETQYF TGCGCCAGCAGCCTAACAGGGGAGGGGACTAGCGGGGGCCGATACCAAGAGACCCAGTACTTC
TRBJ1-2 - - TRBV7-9 CASSLVVGRNYGYTF TGTGCCAGCAGCTTAGTAGTTGGCAGGAACTATGGCTACACCTTC
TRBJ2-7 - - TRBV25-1 CASSETNGYEQYF TGTGCCAGCAGTGAGACAAATGGCTACGAGCAGTACTTC
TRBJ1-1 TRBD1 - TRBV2 CATGQGDPTEAFF TGTGCCACGGGACAGGGGGACCCCACTGAAGCTTTCTTT
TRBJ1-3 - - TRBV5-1 CASSPSPRGRGRVGHTIYF TGCGCCAGCAGCCCTTCACCCAGGGGACGGGGGAGGGTAGGTCACACCATATATTTT
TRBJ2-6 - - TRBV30 CAWSRTTGANVLTF TGTGCCTGGAGTCGGACTACTGGGGCCAACGTCCTGACTTTC
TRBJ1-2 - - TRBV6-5 CASREQDYGYTF TGTGCCAGCAGAGAACAGGATTATGGCTACACCTTC
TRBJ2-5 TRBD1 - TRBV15 CATSLQGARETQYF TGTGCCACCAGCCTACAGGGGGCGAGGGAGACCCAGTACTTC
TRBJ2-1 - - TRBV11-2 CASSFLDSYNEQFF TGTGCCAGCAGTTTCCTCGACAGTTACAATGAGCAGTTCTTC
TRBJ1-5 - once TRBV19 CASSQPGTTGDNQPQHF TGTGCCAGTAGTCAACCCGGGACGACAGGTGATAATCAGCCCCAGCATTTT
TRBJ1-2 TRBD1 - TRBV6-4 CASSPDRVVSNYTF TGTGCCAGCAGCCCGGACAGGGTCGTGAGTAACTACACCTTC